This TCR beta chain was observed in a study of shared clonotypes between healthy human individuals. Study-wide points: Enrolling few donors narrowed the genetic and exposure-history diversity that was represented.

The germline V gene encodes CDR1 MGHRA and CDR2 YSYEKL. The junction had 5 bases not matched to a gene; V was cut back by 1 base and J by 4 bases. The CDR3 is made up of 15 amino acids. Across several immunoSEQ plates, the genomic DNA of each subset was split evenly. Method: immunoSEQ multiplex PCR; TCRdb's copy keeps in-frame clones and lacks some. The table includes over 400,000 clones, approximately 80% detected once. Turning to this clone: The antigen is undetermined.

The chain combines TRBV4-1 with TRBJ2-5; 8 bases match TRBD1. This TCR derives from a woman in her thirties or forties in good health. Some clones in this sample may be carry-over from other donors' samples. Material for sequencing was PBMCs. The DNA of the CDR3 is TGCGCCAGCAGCCAAGTGCAGGGGGCAATAGAGACCCAGTACTTC. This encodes CASSQVQGAIETQYF.